Sequencing of this TCR beta chain was carried out in a study of cytomegalovirus exposure and HLA in healthy donors. The PCR contained 60 Vbeta and 13 Jbeta primers. Assay used: immunoSEQ multiplex PCR; TCRdb lists only in-frame clones, some missing. Its table lists tens of thousands of clones. V lost 3 bases and J lost 1, with 6 bases in between. Germline loops: CDR1 MNHEY, CDR2 SVGAGI. The CDR3 is 13 amino acids. The chain carries TRBV6-5 and TRBJ1-1; D is unclear. Sequencing was performed on PBMCs. The sequence was collected from a man between 45 and 60 years old in good health and CMV-seropositive. CDR3: CASSYNKNTEAFF. The DNA for the CDR3 is TGTGCCAGCAGTTATAACAAGAACACTGAAGCTTTCTTT.